Below, one TCR beta chain is given with its context. The sample belongs to a study of blood T cell repertoires in COVID-19. The method was immunoSEQ multiplex PCR; TCRdb's version includes in-frame clones alone and lacks a portion of them. The repertoire holds 150,000 to 160,000 clones, 75% to 85% seen once, with around a tenth in the top ten. The germline CDR1 and CDR2 sequences are KGHSH and LQKENI. This CDR3 comprises 14 residues. Trimming cost V 3 bases and J 6 bases; bases outside gene matches: 7. The TCR was taken from a woman aged 45-65 years with acute or convalescent COVID-19. The sequencing sample was made of peripheral blood. The V call is TRBV18, the J call TRBJ1-2; TRBD1 matches at 7 bases. The CDR3 spells CASSPNKGANGYTF. The CDR3 nucleotides read TGTGCCAGCTCACCTAATAAGGGGGCCAATGGCTACACCTTC.